One and the same sample provided the 8 T cell receptor beta chains below, sequenced in a study of human T cells and chemical hapten exposure. The time point denotes: patch test 1, 2 weeks after DPC sensitization. Treatment here: therapeutic diphenylcyclopropenone sensitization with weekly scalp DPC. Using its own MiXCR run on the RACE reads, TCRdb lists one record per CDR3 protein. The sample shows under 200,000 distinct CDR3 sequences, more than 14% of them seen only once. Sequenced here: whole blood, sampled in connection with sensitization to the hapten diphenylcyclopropenone (DPC). The receptors derive from a woman aged 25-40 years with alopecia areata. Some clones in this sample may be carry-over from other donors' samples.

The chain combines TRBV6-2 or TRBV6-3 with TRBJ1-1; D gene ambiguous. V lost 2 bases and J lost 0, with 7 bases in between. The CDR3 covers 14 residues. Germline CDR1 and CDR2: MNHEY and SVGEGT. For the CDR3, the DNA is TGTGCCAGCAGTTACGGGGTCATGAACACTGAAGCTTTCTTT. Residues: CASSYGVMNTEAFF.

The sample holds a few counts of this clonotype. The genes are TRBV6-2 or TRBV6-3 and TRBJ2-7; D perhaps matches TRBD2 (6 bases). V was trimmed by 3 bases and J by 5 bases, leaving 17 bases between them. Germline V gene data show CDR1 as MNHEY and CDR2 as SVGEGT. The CDR3 spans 15 residues. In DNA, the CDR3 is TGTGCCAGCAGTTATGGGGGACTCCCCCGCCACGAGCAGTACTTC. This gives the protein CASSYGGLPRHEQYF.

This clonotype occurred a few times. The rearrangement links TRBV7-9 to TRBJ2-3; 10 bases match TRBD1. CDR3 size: 14 residues. Trimming removed 5 bases from V and 6 bases from J; junction bases left unmatched: 5. Germline CDR1 and CDR2: SEHNR and FQNEAQ (reference sequence). The CDR3 is CASSQGQGLDTQYF. CDR3 nucleotides: TGTGCCAGCAGCCAGGGACAGGGGTTGGATACGCAGTATTTT.

This clonotype was observed a few times. The chain has TRBV18 and TRBJ1-5; D may be TRBD1 (6 bases). Germline values: CDR1 KGHSH, CDR2 LQKENI. Trimming stripped 6 bases from V and 1 base from J, with 16 bases between. The CDR3 sequence is 16 residues long. CDR3 sequence (DNA): TGTGCCAGCTCTACCTTGGGGGGGGCGAGCAATCAGCCCCAGCATTTT. This encodes CASSTLGGASNQPQHF.

The CDR3 sequence is CASSLGQGSEQFF. CDR3 coding DNA: TGTGCCAGCTCCCTTGGACAGGGAAGTGAGCAGTTCTTC. V is TRBV18 and J is TRBJ2-1; 8 bases agree with TRBD1. The CDR3 consists of 13 residues. After removal of 6 bases from V and 9 bases from J, the junction contained 7 bases not matched to a gene. Germline V lookup: CDR1 KGHSH, CDR2 LQKENI.

This clonotype appeared many times. The chain recombines TRBV6-2 or TRBV6-3 with TRBJ2-1; 9 bases are shared with TRBD1. The ends lost 6 bases at V and 2 bases at J; junction bases unmatched: 5. This CDR3 spans 15 amino acids. Germline V lookup: CDR1 MNHEY, CDR2 SVGEGT. CDR3 in amino acids: CASRITGGAYNEQFF. The CDR3 DNA follows: TGTGCCAGCAGAATTACAGGGGGCGCCTACAATGAGCAGTTCTTC.

The chain links TRBV6-2 or TRBV6-3 to TRBJ2-2; D unresolved. Germline V gene sequence: CDR1 MNHEY, CDR2 SVGEGT. The CDR3 spans 12 residues. With 6 bases removed from V and 4 bases from J, the gap between germline ends came to 6 bases. In nucleotides, the CDR3 is TGTGCCAGCAGATCTTTCACCGGGGAGCTGTTTTTT. Its protein product is CASRSFTGELFF.

This clonotype was observed a few times. The chain links TRBV6-2 or TRBV6-3 to TRBJ2-1, with a tentative D call TRBD2 (6 bases). Trimming took off 7 bases at V and 5 bases at J, with 18 bases between the two ends. The CDR3 has 15 residues. CDR1 and CDR2 (germline): MNHEY, SVGEGT. The CDR3 region is CASIDYGGPNNEQFF. The CDR3 DNA is TGTGCCAGCATCGATTATGGAGGGCCAAACAATGAGCAGTTCTTC.